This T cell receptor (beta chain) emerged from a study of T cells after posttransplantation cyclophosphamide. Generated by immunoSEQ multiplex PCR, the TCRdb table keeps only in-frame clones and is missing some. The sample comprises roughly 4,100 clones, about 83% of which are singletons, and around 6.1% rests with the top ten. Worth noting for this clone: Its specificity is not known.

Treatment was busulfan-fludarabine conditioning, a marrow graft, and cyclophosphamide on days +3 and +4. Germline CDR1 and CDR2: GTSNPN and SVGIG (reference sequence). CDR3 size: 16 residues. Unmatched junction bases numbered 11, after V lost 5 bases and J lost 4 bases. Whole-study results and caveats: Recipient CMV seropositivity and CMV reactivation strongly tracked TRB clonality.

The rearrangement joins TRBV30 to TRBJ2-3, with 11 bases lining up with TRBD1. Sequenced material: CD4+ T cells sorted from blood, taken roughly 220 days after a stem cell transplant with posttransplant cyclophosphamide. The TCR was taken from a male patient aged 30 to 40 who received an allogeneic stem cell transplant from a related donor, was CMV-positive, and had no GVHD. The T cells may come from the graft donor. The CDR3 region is CAWSPGLGQGADTQYF. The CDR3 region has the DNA TGTGCCTGGTCCCCGGGGTTGGGACAGGGGGCAGATACGCAGTATTTT.